This T cell receptor (beta chain) was recorded in a study of T cell clonality in common variable immunodeficiency. Worth noting for this clone: Its antigen is undetermined. The read halts 3 residues ahead of the CDR3 end, with the missing end drawn from the germline J gene.

General study points: Fewer deletions and N-nucleotide insertions were reportedly seen in common variable immunodeficiency TCR beta sequences.

Profiled with immunoSEQ multiplex PCR; TCRdb holds only in-frame clones, not every one. This repertoire holds roughly 12,000 clones, and none appear only once. V was clipped by 0 bases and J by 7 bases; unmatched bases: 1. The length of the CDR3 is 13 residues. From germline, CDR1 is LNHDA and CDR2 SQIVND (reference sequence). Blood came from CVID subjects not ill and not taking immunomodulatory or immunosuppressive medication. This chain connects TRBV19 to TRBJ1-2; 8 bases are shared with TRBD1. The sequenced sample was peripheral blood mononuclear cells. The sequence came from a human donor with common variable immunodeficiency. CDR3 bases read: TGTGCCAGTAGTATAGACAGGGGGCCTGGC. Translating it yields CASSIDRGPG. The whole CDR3 sequence reads CASSIDRGPGYTF.